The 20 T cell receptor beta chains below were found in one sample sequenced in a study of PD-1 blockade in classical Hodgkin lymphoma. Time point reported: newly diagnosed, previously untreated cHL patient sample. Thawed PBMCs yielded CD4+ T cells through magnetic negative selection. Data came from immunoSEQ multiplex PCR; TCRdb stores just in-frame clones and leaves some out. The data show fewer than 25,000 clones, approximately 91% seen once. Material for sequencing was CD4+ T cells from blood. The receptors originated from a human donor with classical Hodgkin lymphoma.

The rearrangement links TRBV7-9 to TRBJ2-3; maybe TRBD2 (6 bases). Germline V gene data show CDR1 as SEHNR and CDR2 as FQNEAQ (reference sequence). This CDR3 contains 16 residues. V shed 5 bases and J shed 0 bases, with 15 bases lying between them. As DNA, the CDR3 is TGTGCCAGCAGCCCCCGTAGCGGCGCTAGCACAGATACGCAGTATTTT. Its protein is CASSPRSGASTDTQYF.

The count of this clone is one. The CDR3 DNA follows: TGTGCCAGCAGCCTTGAGGGACTGCCCTACGAGCAGTACTTC. This encodes CASSLEGLPYEQYF. The rearrangement joins TRBV6-6 to TRBJ2-7, with D perhaps matching TRBD2 (6 bases). The CDR3 contains 14 residues. V lost 6 bases, J lost 2 bases, and 14 bases lay in between. CDR1 MNHNY and CDR2 SVGAGI come from the germline V gene (reference sequence).

The CDR3 DNA reads TGCGCCAGCAGACAGGCTAGCACAGATACGCAGTATTTT. Its translation is CASRQASTDTQYF. The chain employs TRBV5-1 and TRBJ2-3; possible D gene TRBD1, 5 bases. The CDR3 covers 13 residues. CDR1 and CDR2 (germline): SGHRS, YFSETQ. Trimming took off 5 bases at V and 0 bases at J, with 7 bases between the two ends.

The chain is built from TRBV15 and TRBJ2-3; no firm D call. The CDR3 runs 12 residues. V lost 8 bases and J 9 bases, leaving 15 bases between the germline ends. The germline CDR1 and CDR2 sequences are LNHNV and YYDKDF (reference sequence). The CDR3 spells CATAAQSATQYF. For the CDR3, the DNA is TGTGCCACCGCTGCCCAGTCAGCAACGCAGTATTTT.

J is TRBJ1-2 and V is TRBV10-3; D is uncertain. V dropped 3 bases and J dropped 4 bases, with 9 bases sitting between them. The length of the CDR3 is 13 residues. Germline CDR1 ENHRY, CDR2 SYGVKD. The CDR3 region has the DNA TGTGCCATCAGTGAAACCGAGAGCTATGGCTACACCTTC. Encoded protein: CAISETESYGYTF.

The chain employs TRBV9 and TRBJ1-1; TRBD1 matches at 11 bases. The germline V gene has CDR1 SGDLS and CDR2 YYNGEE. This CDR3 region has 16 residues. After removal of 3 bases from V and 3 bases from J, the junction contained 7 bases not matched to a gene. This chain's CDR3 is CASSAGTGGPYTEAFF. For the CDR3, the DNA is TGTGCCAGCAGCGCAGGGACAGGGGGACCCTACACTGAAGCTTTCTTT.

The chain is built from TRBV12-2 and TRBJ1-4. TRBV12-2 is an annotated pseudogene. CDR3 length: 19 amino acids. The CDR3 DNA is TGTGCAAGTCGCTCTGAGGACGGAATAAAAAATGCAACTAATGAAAAACTGTTTTTT. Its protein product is CASRSEDGIKNATNEKLFF.

The CDR3 spells CASSLTWNTEAFF. The CDR3 bases are TGTGCCAGCAGCTTGACGTGGAACACTGAAGCTTTCTTT. This chain connects TRBV7-3 to TRBJ1-1; the D is unclear. The CDR3 extends over 13 amino acids. V was cut by 3 bases and J by 1 base, with 6 bases left in between. Germline-derived CDR1 and CDR2 are SGHTA and FQGTGA.

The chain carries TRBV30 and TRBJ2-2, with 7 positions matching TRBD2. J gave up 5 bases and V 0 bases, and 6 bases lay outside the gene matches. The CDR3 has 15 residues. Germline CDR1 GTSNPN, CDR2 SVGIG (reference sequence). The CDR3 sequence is CAWSVMDGGTGELFF. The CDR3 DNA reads TGTGCCTGGAGTGTAATGGACGGGGGGACCGGGGAGCTGTTTTTT.

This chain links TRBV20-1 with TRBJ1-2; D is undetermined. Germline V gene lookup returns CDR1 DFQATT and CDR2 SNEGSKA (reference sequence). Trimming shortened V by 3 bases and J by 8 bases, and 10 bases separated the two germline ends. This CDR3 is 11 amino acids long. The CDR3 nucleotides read TGCAGTGCTAGCCCCGGGGTGGGCTACACCTTC. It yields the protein CSASPGVGYTF.

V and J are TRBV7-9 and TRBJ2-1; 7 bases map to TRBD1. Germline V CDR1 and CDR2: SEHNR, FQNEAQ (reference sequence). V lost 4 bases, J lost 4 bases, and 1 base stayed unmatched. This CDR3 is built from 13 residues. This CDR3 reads CASSSGQYNEQFF. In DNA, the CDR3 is TGTGCCAGCAGCTCGGGACAGTACAATGAGCAGTTCTTC. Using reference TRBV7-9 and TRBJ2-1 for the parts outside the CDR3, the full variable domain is DTGVSQNPRHKITKRGQNVTFRCDPISEHNRLYWYRQTLGQGPEFLTYFQNEAQLEKSRLLSDRFSAERPKGSFSTLEIQRTEQGDSAMYLCASSSGQYNEQFFGPGTRLTVL.

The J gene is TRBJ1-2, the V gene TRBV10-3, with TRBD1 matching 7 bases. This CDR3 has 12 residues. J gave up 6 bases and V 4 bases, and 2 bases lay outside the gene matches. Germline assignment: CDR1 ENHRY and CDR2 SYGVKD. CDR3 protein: CAISARGNGYTF. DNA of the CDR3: TGTGCCATCAGTGCCAGGGGGAATGGCTACACCTTC.

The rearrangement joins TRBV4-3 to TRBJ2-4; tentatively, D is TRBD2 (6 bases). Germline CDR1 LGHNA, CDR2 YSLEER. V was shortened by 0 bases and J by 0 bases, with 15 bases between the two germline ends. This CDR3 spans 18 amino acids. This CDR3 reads CASSQEPPGVIAKNIQYF. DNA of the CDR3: TGCGCCAGCAGCCAAGAACCCCCGGGGGTGATAGCCAAAAACATTCAGTACTTC.

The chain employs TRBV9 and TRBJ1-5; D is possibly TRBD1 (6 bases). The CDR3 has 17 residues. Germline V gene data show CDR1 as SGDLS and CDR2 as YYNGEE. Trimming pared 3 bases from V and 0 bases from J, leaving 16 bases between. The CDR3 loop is CASSGTRDIYSNQPQHF. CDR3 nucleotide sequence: TGTGCCAGCAGCGGAACCCGGGACATCTATAGCAATCAGCCCCAGCATTTT. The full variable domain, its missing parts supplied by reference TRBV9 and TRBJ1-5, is DSGVTQTPKHLITATGQRVTLRCSPRSGDLSVYWYQQSLDQGLQFLIQYYNGEERAKGNILERFSAQQFPDLHSELNLSSLELGDSALYFCASSGTRDIYSNQPQHFGDGTRLSIL.

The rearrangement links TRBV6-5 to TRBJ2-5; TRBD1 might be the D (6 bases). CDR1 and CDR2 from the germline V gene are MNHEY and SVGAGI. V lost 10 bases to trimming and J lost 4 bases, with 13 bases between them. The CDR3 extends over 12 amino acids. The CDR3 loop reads CATTGWGETQYF. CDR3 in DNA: TGTGCCACAACAGGGTGGGGAGAGACCCAGTACTTC.

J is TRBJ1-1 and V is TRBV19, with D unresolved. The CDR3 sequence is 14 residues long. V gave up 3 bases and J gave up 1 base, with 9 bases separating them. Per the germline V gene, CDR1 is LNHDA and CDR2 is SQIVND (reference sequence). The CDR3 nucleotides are TGTGCCAGTAGTATGTTCCGGGCGAACACTGAAGCTTTCTTT. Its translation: CASSMFRANTEAFF.

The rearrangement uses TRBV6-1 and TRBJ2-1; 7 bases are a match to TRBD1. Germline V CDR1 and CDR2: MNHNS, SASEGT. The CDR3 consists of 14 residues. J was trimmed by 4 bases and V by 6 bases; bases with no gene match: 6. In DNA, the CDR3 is TGTGCCAGCAGCGCACAGGGGTCTTACAATGAGCAGTTCTTC. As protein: CASSAQGSYNEQFF.

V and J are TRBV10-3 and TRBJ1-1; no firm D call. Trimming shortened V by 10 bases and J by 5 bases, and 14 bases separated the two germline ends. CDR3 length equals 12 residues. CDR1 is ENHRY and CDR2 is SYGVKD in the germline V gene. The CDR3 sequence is CATAEVGTEAFF. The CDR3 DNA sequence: TGTGCCACTGCTGAGGTAGGGACTGAAGCTTTCTTT.

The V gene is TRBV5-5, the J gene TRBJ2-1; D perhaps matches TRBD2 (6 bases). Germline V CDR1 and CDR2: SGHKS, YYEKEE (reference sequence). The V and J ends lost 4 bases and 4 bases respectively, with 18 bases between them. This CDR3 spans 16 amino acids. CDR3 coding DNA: TGTGCCAGCAGCCCAGTGGGAGCGGGCCCTTACAATGAGCAGTTCTTC. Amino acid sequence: CASSPVGAGPYNEQFF.

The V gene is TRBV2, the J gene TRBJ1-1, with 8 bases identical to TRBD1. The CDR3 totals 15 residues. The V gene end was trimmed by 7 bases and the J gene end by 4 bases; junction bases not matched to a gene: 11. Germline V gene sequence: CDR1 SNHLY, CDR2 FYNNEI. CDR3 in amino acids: CASTGQGGRITEAFF. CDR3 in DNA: TGTGCCAGCACAGGACAGGGAGGTCGGATCACTGAAGCTTTCTTT.